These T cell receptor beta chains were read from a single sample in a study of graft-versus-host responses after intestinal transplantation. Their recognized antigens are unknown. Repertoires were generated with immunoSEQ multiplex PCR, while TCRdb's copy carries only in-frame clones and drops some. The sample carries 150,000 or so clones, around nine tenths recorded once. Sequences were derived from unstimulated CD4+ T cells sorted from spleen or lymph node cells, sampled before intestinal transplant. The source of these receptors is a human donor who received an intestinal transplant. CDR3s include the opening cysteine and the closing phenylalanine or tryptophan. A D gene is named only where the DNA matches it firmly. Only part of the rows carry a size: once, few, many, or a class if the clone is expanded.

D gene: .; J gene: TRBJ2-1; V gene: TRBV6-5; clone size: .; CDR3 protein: CASSYASPRGNEQFF; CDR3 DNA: TGTGCCAGCAGTTACGCCTCACCCCGCGGAAATGAGCAGTTCTTC
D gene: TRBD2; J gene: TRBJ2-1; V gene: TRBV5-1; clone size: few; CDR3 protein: CASSFSGSSYNEQFF; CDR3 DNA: TGCGCCAGCAGCTTTAGCGGGAGCTCCTACAATGAGCAGTTCTTC
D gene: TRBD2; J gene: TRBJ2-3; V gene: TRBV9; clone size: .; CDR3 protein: CASSVGPGGLAGGSTDTQYF; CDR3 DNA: TGTGCCAGCAGCGTAGGTCCAGGAGGACTAGCGGGAGGGAGCACAGATACGCAGTATTTT
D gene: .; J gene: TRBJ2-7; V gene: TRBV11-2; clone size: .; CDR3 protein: CASSPRAVAGVSYEQYF; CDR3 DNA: TGTGCCAGCAGCCCGCGTGCGGTGGCAGGGGTCTCCTACGAGCAGTACTTC
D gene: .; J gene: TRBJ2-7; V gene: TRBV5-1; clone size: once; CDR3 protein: CASSLLSSYEQYF; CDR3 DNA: TGCGCCAGCAGCTTGCTCAGCTCCTACGAGCAGTACTTC
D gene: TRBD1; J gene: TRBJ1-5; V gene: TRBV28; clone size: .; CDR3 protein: CASSRTGGGNQPQHF; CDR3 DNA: TGTGCCAGCAGTCGGACAGGGGGTGGAAATCAGCCCCAGCATTTT
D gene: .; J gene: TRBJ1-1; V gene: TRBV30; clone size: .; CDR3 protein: CACLWAGPTEAFF; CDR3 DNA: TGTGCCTGTCTATGGGCGGGACCCACCGAAGCTTTCTTT
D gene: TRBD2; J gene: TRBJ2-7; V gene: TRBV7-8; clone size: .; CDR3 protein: CASSLAGGAGGSYEQYF; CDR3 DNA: TGTGCCAGCAGCTTAGCCGGAGGAGCGGGAGGTTCCTACGAGCAGTACTTC
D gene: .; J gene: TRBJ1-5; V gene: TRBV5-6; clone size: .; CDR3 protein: CASSFRAAGNQPQHF; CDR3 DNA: TGTGCCAGCAGCTTTCGGGCCGCGGGGAATCAGCCCCAGCATTTT
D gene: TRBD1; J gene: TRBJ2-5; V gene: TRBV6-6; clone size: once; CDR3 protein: CASRGTGRQETQYF; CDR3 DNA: TGTGCCAGCAGGGGGACAGGGAGGCAAGAGACCCAGTACTTC
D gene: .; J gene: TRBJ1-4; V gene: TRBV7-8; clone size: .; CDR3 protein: CASSRDGTNEKLFF; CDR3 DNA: TGTGCCAGCAGCCGGGACGGCACTAATGAAAAACTGTTTTTT
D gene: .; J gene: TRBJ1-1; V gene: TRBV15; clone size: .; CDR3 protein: CATRGEDGHMVAFF; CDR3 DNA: TGTGCCACCAGAGGGGAGGACGGTCACATGGTGGCTTTCTTT
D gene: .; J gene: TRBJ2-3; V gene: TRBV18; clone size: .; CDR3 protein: CASSPGDTQYF; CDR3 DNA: TGTGCCAGCTCACCTGGAGATACGCAGTATTTT
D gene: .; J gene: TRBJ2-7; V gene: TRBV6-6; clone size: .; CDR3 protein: CASSYQAQTYEQYF; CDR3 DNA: TGTGCCAGCAGTTACCAAGCGCAGACCTACGAGCAGTACTTC
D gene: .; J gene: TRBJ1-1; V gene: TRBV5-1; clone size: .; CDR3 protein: CASSLVLGTEAFF; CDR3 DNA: TGCGCCAGCAGCTTGGTGCTGGGTACTGAAGCTTTCTTT
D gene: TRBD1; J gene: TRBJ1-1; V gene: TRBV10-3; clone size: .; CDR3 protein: CAISGPGGLTEAFF; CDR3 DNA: TGTGCCATCAGTGGCCCAGGGGGCTTGACTGAAGCTTTCTTT
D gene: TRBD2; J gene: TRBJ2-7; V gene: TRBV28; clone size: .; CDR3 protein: CASRGGGFYEQYF; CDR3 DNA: TGTGCCAGTCGGGGGGGAGGCTTCTACGAGCAGTACTTC
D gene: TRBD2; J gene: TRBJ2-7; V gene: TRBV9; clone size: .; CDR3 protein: CASSVDGGLAPYEQYF; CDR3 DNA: TGTGCCAGCAGCGTAGACGGGGGACTAGCGCCCTACGAGCAGTACTTC
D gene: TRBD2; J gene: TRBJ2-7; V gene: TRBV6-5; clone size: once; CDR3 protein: CASSFSGRSNEQYF; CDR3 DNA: TGTGCCAGCAGTTTTAGCGGGAGAAGCAACGAGCAGTACTTC
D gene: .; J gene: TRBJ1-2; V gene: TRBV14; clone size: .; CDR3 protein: CASSQDVLYGYTF; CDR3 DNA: TGTGCCAGCAGCCAAGATGTCCTCTATGGCTACACCTTC